The text below deals with one T cell receptor (beta chain). The PCR made use of 60 Vbeta and 13 Jbeta primers. The table came from immunoSEQ multiplex PCR; TCRdb's copy has only in-frame clones and leaves some out. The data show around 200,000 clones, with around 88% seen just once and less than 0.35% held by the top ten. CDR1 and CDR2 (germline): LNHDA, SQIVND (reference sequence). CDR3 length: 15 residues. Trimming took 5 bases from V and 4 from J; bases not matched to a gene: 7. The data originate from a study of cytomegalovirus exposure and HLA in healthy donors. Sequencing input: PBMCs. This TCR derives from a young woman in good health and CMV-seronegative. This sequence joins TRBV19 and TRBJ2-1, with 8 bases identical to TRBD2. For the CDR3, the DNA is TGTGCCAGTAGTTTTCGAGCGGGGGTATACAATGAGCAGTTCTTC. Protein sequence: CASSFRAGVYNEQFF. The full variable domain, completed using reference TRBV19 and TRBJ2-1, is DGGITQSPKYLFRKEGQNVTLSCEQNLNHDAMYWYRQDPGQGLRLIYYSQIVNDFQKGDIAEGYSVSREKKESFPLTVTSAQKNPTAFYLCASSFRAGVYNEQFFGPGTRLTVL.